This T cell receptor (beta chain) is drawn from a study of cytomegalovirus exposure and HLA in healthy donors. Regarding the study as a whole: Highly shared sequence variants in one cluster were likely a sequencing artifact. Cytomegalovirus status, reportedly, was diagnosed with high specificity and sensitivity by the classifier.

Regarding this clone: What it binds is not known.

The study ran its PCR with 60 Vbeta and 13 Jbeta primers. In the source study's methods: Unique TCR beta chains totaled 80 million to 100 million in a later count, with approximately 11 million of them shared. Assay: immunoSEQ multiplex PCR; the TCRdb copy retains only in-frame clones and omits some. V and J calls and clone size are as listed in that table; D and trimming were resolved from the DNA. In all, the sample yields 60,000 to 85,000 clones. Healthy donors of bone marrow made up the group. Trimming removed 3 bases at V and 5 bases at J, with 7 bases between. Germline CDR1 WSHSY, CDR2 SAAADI. The CDR3 runs to 12 residues.

What was sequenced was PBMCs. The chain uses TRBV10-2 and TRBJ1-1; the D gene is possibly TRBD1 (5 bases). The origin of this receptor is a man in his fifties in good health and CMV-seropositive. The CDR3 protein is CASSDRETEAFF. The CDR3 DNA is TGCGCCAGCAGTGACAGGGAAACTGAAGCTTTCTTT.